The clone carrying this T cell receptor beta chain appeared a few times. What it binds is unknown. This record belongs to a study of response to subunit inactivated influenza vaccine. Regarding the study as a whole: Each seasonal flu vaccination may recruit only limited new T cells, authors suggested.

TCRdb reprocessed the RT-PCR reads with MiXCR, giving one entry per CDR3 protein. The table has some 500,000 distinct CDR3 sequences, around 25% seen once. In germline, CDR1 is DFQATT, CDR2 SNEGSKA (reference sequence). CDR3 length: 14 residues. With V trimmed by 6 bases and J by 6 bases, 8 bases remained unmatched. The sequencing used CD4+ T cells sorted from PBMCs, collected roughly 5 days after vaccination. This sequence originates from a man in his fifties who received an inactivated influenza vaccine. V usage is TRBV20-1 and J usage is TRBJ2-3, with 11 bases that match TRBD2. This chain's CDR3 is CSARIAGGLDTQYF. The CDR3 region has the DNA TGCAGTGCCAGAATAGCGGGGGGGCTTGATACGCAGTATTTT.